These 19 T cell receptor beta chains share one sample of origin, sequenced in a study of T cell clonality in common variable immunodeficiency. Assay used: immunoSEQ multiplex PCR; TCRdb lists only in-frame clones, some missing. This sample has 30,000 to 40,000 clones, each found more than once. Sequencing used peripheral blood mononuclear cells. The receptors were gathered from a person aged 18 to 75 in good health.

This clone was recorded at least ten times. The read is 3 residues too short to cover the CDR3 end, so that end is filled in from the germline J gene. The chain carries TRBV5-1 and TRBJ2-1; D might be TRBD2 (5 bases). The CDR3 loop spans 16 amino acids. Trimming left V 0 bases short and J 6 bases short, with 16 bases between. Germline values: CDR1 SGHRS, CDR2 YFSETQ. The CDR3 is CASSLDAGVPVNEQFF. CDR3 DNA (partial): TGCGCCAGCAGCTTGGACGCCGGGGTCCCCGTCAATGAG.

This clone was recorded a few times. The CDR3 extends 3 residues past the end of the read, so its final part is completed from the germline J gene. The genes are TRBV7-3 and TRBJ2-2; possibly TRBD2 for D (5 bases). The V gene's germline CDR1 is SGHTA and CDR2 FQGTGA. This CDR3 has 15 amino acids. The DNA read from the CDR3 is TGTGCCAGCAGCTTAGAGGGTCGGTTTAATTCACCG. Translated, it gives CASSLEGRFNSP. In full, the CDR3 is CASSLEGRFNSPLFF.

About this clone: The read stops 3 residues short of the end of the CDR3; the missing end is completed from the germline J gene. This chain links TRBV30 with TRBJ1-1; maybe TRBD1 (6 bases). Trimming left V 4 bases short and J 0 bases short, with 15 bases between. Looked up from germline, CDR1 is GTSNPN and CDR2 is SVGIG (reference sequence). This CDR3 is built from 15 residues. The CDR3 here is CAWTLGAGVNTEAFF. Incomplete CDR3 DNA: TGTGCCTGGACCCTAGGGGCAGGGGTGAACACTGAA.

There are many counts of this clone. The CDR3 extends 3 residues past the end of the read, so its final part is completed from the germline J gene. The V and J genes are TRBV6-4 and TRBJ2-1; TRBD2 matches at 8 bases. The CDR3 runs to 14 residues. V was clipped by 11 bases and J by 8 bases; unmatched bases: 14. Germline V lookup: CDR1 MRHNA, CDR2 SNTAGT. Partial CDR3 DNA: TGTGCCGGTTATGATAGCGGGACGGACCATGAG. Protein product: CAGYDSGTDHE. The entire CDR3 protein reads CAGYDSGTDHEQFF.

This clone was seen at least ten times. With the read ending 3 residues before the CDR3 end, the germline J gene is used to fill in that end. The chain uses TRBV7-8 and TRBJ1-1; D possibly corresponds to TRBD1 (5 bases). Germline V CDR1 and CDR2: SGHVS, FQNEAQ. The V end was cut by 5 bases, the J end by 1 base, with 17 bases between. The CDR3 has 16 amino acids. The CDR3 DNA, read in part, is TGTGCCAGCAGCACCCGAGGGAGGGGTCCGAACACTGAA. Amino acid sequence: CASSTRGRGPNTE. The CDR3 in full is CASSTRGRGPNTEAFF.

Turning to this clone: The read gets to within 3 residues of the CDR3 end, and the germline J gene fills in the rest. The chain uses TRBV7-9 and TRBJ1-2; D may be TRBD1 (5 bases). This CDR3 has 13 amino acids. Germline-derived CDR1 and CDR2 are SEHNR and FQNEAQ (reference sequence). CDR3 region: CASIVTGVGGYTF. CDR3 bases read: TGTGCCAGCATCGTAACGGGGGTCGGGGGC. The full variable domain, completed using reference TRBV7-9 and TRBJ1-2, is DTGVSQNPRHKITKRGQNVTFRCDPISEHNRLYWYRQTLGQGPEFLTYFQNEAQLEKSRLLSDRFSAERPKGSFSTLEIQRTEQGDSAMYLCASIVTGVGGYTFGSGTRLTVV.

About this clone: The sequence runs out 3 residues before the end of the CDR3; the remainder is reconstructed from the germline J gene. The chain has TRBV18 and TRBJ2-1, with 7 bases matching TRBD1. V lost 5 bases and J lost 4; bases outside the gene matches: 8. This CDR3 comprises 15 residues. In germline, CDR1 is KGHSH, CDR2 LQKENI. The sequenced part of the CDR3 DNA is TGTGCCAGCTCAAAGACAGGGAATTATTACAATGAG. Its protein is CASSKTGNYYNE. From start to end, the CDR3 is CASSKTGNYYNEQFF.

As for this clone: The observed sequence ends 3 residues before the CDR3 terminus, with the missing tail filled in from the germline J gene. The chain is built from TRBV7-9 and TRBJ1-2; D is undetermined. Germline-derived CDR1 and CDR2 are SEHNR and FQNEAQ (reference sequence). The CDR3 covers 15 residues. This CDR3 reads CASSLVGLAGIDYTF. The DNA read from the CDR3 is TGTGCCAGCAGCTTAGTTGGGCTAGCGGGAATCGAC.

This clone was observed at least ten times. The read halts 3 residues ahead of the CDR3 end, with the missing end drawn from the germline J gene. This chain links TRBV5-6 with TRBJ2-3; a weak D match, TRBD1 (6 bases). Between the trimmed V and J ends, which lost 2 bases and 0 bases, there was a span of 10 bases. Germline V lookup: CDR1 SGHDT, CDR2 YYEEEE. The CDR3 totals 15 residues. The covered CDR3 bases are TGTGCCAGCAGCTTACCCACAGGGAGCACAGATACG. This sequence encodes CASSLPTGSTDT. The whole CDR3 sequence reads CASSLPTGSTDTQYF.

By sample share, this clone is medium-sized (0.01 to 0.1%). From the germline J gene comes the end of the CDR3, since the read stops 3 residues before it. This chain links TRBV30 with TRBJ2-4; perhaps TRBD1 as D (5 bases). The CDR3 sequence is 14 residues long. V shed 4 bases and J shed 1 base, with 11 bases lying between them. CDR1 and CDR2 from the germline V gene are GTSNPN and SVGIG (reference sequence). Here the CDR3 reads CAWNPGFAKNIQYF. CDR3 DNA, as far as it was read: TGTGCCTGGAACCCAGGGTTCGCCAAAAACATT.

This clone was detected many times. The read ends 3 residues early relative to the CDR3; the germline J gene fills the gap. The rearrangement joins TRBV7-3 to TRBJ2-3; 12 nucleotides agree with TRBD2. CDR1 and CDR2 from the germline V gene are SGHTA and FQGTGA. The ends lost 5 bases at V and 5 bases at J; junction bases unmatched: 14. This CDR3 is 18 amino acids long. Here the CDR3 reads CASSPTGRLAGVGDTQYF. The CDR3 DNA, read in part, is TGTGCCAGCAGCCCGACCGGACGACTAGCGGGAGTAGGAGATACG.

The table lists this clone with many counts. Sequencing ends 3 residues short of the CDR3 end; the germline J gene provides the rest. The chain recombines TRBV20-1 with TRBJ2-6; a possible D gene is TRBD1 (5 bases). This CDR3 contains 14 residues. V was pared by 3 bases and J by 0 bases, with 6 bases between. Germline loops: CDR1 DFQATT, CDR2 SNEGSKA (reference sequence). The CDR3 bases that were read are TGCAGTGCTAGTGGGGCCTCTGGGGCCAACGTC. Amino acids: CSASGASGANV. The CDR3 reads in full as CSASGASGANVLTF.

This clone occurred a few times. The CDR3 sequence is CASSGDRGFRNEQFF. The CDR3 bases that were read are TGCGCCAGCAGCGGGGACAGGGGTTTTCGAAATGAG. V usage is TRBV5-1 and J usage is TRBJ2-1, with TRBD1 matching over 10 bases. Coverage ceases 3 residues before the CDR3 finishes, and the germline J gene fills in the end. The germline gives CDR1 SGHRS, CDR2 YFSETQ. The CDR3 totals 15 residues. V gave up 4 bases and J gave up 7 bases; unmatched junction bases: 8.

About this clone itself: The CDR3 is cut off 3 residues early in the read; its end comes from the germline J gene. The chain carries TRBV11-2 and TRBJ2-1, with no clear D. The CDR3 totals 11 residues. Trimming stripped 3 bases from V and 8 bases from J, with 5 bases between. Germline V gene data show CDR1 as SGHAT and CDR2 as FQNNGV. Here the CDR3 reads CASSFFDEQFF. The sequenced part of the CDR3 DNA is TGTGCCAGCAGCTTCTTCGATGAG.

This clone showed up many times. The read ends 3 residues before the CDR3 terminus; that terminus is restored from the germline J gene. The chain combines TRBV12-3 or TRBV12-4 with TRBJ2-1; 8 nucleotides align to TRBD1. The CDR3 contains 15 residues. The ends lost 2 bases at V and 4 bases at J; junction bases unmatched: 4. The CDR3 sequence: CASSLMGQAYNEQFF. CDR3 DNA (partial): TGTGCCAGCAGTTTAATGGGACAGGCATACAATGAG.

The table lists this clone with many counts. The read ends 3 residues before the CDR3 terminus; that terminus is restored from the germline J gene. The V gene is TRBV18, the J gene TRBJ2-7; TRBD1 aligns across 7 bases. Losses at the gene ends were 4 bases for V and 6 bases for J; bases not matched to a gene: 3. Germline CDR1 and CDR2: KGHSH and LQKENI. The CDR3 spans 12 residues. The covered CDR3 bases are TGTGCCAGCTCACAGAGGGACAGCGAG. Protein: CASSQRDSE. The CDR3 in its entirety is CASSQRDSEQYF.

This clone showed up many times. The CDR3 loop is CASSLGTGGYGYTF. The CDR3 DNA, read in part, is TGTGCCAGCAGCTTAGGGACAGGGGGGTATGGC. This rearrangement joins TRBV7-8 to TRBJ1-2; 10 nucleotides agree with TRBD1. From the germline J gene comes the end of the CDR3, since the read stops 3 residues before it. CDR1 and CDR2 from the germline V gene are SGHVS and FQNEAQ. Trimming took 1 base from V and 5 from J; bases not matched to a gene: 1. The CDR3 contains 14 residues.

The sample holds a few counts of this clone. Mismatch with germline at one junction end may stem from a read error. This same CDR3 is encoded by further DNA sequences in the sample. The CDR3 reads CASSIPGLSGNTIYF. Partial CDR3 DNA: TGTGCCAGTAGTATACCCGGACTCTCTGGAAACACG. This sequence joins TRBV19 and TRBJ1-3; D not certain. The sequenced fragment ends 3 residues before the CDR3 boundary, so the rest is inferred from the germline J gene. There are 15 residues in the CDR3. Germline values: CDR1 LNHDA, CDR2 SQIVND (reference sequence).

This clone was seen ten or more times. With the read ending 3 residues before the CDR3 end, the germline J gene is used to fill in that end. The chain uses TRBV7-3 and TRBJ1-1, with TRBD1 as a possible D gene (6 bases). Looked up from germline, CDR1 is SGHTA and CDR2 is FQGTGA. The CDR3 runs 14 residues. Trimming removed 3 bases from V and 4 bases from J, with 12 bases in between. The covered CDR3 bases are TGTGCCAGCAGCTTGGGGGGGCAAGTCACTGAA. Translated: CASSLGGQVTE. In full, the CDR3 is CASSLGGQVTEAFF.